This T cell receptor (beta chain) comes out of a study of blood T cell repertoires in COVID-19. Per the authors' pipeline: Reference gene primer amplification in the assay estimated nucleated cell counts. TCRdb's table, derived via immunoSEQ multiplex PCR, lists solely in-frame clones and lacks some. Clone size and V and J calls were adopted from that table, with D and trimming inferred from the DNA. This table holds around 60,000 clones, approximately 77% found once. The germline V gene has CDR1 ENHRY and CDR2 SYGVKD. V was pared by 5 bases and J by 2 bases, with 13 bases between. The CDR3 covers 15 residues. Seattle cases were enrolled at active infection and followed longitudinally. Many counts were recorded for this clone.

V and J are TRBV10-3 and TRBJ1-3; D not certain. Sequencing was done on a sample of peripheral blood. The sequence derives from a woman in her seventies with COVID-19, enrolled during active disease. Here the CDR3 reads CAISLDPGAGNTIYF. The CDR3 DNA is TGTGCCATCAGTCTTGATCCAGGCGCTGGAAACACCATATATTTT.